A selection of T cell receptor beta chains follows, all from one sample in a study of blood T cell repertoires in COVID-19. Clones were read by immunoSEQ multiplex PCR, and TCRdb kept only the in-frame ones, dropping some. The sample includes approximately 83,000 clones, roughly 88% of them seen just once. Sequencing was done on a sample of peripheral blood. The source of these receptors is a man in his 70s with acute or convalescent COVID-19. Both conserved end residues are part of each CDR3. A D gene is named only where the DNA matches it firmly. The listing skips clone size in some rows; elsewhere it reads once, few, many or a size class.

len | j_gene | v_gene | d_gene | abundance | CDR3nt | CDR3aa
14 | TRBJ2-7 | TRBV5-1 | TRBD1 | - | TGCGCCAGCGGATCCGGACAGGGCCCCTACGAGCAGTACTTC | CASGSGQGPYEQYF
15 | TRBJ2-1 | TRBV7-9 | - | - | TGTGCCAGCAGCACCTATAACAGCTCCTACAATGAGCAGTTCTTC | CASSTYNSSYNEQFF
12 | TRBJ2-1 | TRBV6-5 | - | - | TGTGCCAGTTGGAGCGGACTCTCTGAGCAGTTCTTC | CASWSGLSEQFF
12 | TRBJ1-1 | TRBV29-1 | TRBD1 | - | TGCAGCGGTGGGACAGGGAACACTGAAGCTTTCTTT | CSGGTGNTEAFF
13 | TRBJ1-2 | TRBV3-1/TRBV3-2 | - | - | TGTGCCAGCAGCCAACGTCGGGGTGATGGCTACACCTTC | CASSQRRGDGYTF
12 | TRBJ2-3 | TRBV12-3/TRBV12-4 | - | - | TGTGCCAGCCGAATCGGAGGAGATACGCAGTATTTT | CASRIGGDTQYF
17 | TRBJ2-6 | TRBV2 | TRBD1 | - | TGTGCCAGCAGTAGTGGGACAGGGGGCTCTGGGGCCAACGTCCTGACTTTC | CASSSGTGGSGANVLTF
15 | TRBJ2-7 | TRBV10-1 | TRBD2 | - | TGCGCCAGCAGTGAGATGACGGGAGGGCCCTACGAGCAGTACTTC | CASSEMTGGPYEQYF
15 | TRBJ1-6 | TRBV28 | - | - | TGTGCCAGCAGCTCAGATCAGGGTTGGAATTCACCCCTCCACTTT | CASSSDQGWNSPLHF
13 | TRBJ1-6 | TRBV19 | - | - | TGTGCCAGTAGTGGTCGAGAGAATTCACCCCTCCACTTT | CASSGRENSPLHF
16 | TRBJ1-6 | TRBV5-5 | - | - | TGTGCCAGCAGCCGATACGTAGACAGTCCCAATTCACCCCTCCACTTT | CASSRYVDSPNSPLHF
15 | TRBJ2-2 | TRBV28 | TRBD2 | - | TGTGCCAGCAGAAAATCTAGCGGGCCCACCGGGGAGCTGTTTTTT | CASRKSSGPTGELFF
15 | TRBJ1-1 | TRBV11-2 | - | - | TGTGCCAGCAGCTTAGATCGGGGAGGGTCAACTGAAGCTTTCTTT | CASSLDRGGSTEAFF
13 | TRBJ2-4 | TRBV12-3/TRBV12-4 | - | once | TGTGCCAGCAGTTTCGCAGTCCAGAACATTCAGTACTTC | CASSFAVQNIQYF
14 | TRBJ1-4 | TRBV6-5 | - | - | TGTGCCAGCAAGGTGGCAGGGGTTTTTGAAAAACTGTTTTTT | CASKVAGVFEKLFF
12 | TRBJ1-2 | TRBV7-2 | - | - | TGTGCCAGCAGCTTATCGGCGGTGGGCTACACCTTC | CASSLSAVGYTF
14 | TRBJ1-1 | TRBV7-2 | - | - | TGTGCCAGCAGCTATTCAGGGATGAACACTGAAGCTTTCTTT | CASSYSGMNTEAFF
13 | TRBJ2-7 | TRBV6-1 | - | once | TGTGCCAGCAGTGAACCGACACCCTGGGAGCAGTACTTC | CASSEPTPWEQYF
14 | TRBJ2-1 | TRBV10-3 | - | - | TGTGCCATTCCGGGGGAGCCCAATCACAATGAGCAGTTCTTC | CAIPGEPNHNEQFF
15 | TRBJ1-2 | TRBV5-4 | TRBD1 | - | TGTGCCAGCAGAAATGGACAGGGAACTAACTATGGCTACACCTTC | CASRNGQGTNYGYTF
15 | TRBJ2-3 | TRBV3-1/TRBV3-2 | - | once | TGTGCCAGCAGCCTTTGGACACCAGGCACAGATACGCAGTATTTT | CASSLWTPGTDTQYF
17 | TRBJ2-1 | TRBV7-6 | - | - | TGTGCCAGCAGCTTACAGGGGTTCAGGGCCACTCGGGTTGAGCAGTTCTTC | CASSLQGFRATRVEQFF
15 | TRBJ2-7 | TRBV6-5 | - | - | TGTGCCAGCAGGAATAGACAGGAATTTCCCTACGAGCAGTACTTC | CASRNRQEFPYEQYF
15 | TRBJ2-1 | TRBV10-3 | TRBD1 | once | TGTGCCATCAGTCTGACAGGGTACGGATACAATGAGCAGTTCTTC | CAISLTGYGYNEQFF
15 | TRBJ2-2 | TRBV7-2 | - | - | TGTGCCAGCAGCCCCCCCGGAGCGAACACCGGGGAGCTGTTTTTT | CASSPPGANTGELFF
13 | TRBJ2-1 | TRBV19 | - | - | TGTGCCAGTAGTATGGCTTGGGGCAGTGAGCAGTTCTTC | CASSMAWGSEQFF
13 | TRBJ1-1 | TRBV5-4 | - | - | TGTGCCAGCAGCTTGACAGGGAACACTGAAGCTTTCTTT | CASSLTGNTEAFF
15 | TRBJ1-4 | TRBV7-2 | TRBD1 | - | TGTGCCAGCAGCCATGGCAGGGGGCGTACTGAAAAACTGTTTTTT | CASSHGRGRTEKLFF
15 | TRBJ1-3 | TRBV5-1 | - | - | TGCGCCAGCAGCTTGGATCCTAGCTCTGGAAACACCATATATTTT | CASSLDPSSGNTIYF
14 | TRBJ1-2 | TRBV3-1/TRBV3-2 | TRBD1 | - | TGTGCCAGCAGCCAAGATCTGACAGGGGTTGGCTACACCTTC | CASSQDLTGVGYTF
15 | TRBJ2-2 | TRBV6-1 | - | - | TGTGCCAGCAGTGAAGGAGGAGGGTTGCCCGGGGAGCTGTTTTTT | CASSEGGGLPGELFF
15 | TRBJ1-6 | TRBV5-4 | TRBD1 | once | TGTGCCAGCAGCTCATCGGGACAGTATAATTCACCCCTCCACTTT | CASSSSGQYNSPLHF
16 | TRBJ2-1 | TRBV19 | TRBD2 | - | TGTGCCAGTAGTCCTTTAGCGGGAGGGCCCTACAATGAGCAGTTCTTC | CASSPLAGGPYNEQFF
16 | TRBJ1-5 | TRBV5-7 | TRBD1 | - | TGTGCCAGCAGCGTAGGGACAGCCCGTCGCAATCAGCCCCAGCATTTT | CASSVGTARRNQPQHF
17 | TRBJ2-3 | TRBV5-4 | TRBD2 | - | TGTGCCAGCAGCTTTGGGGGAGGGCGGGGTTGGACAGATACGCAGTATTTT | CASSFGGGRGWTDTQYF
18 | TRBJ2-1 | TRBV28 | TRBD2 | - | TGTGCCAGCAGTTTAAATCCCGGACTAGCGTTAACGGGTAATGAGCAGTTCTTC | CASSLNPGLALTGNEQFF
16 | TRBJ1-3 | TRBV3-1/TRBV3-2 | TRBD1 | - | TGTGCCAGCAGCCTCCACCCCACAGGGGCTGGAAACACCATATATTTT | CASSLHPTGAGNTIYF
17 | TRBJ2-2 | TRBV5-1 | - | - | TGCGCCAGCAGCCCACAGGTATCCCTTGCGTTGGCCGGGGAGCTGTTTTTT | CASSPQVSLALAGELFF
17 | TRBJ1-6 | TRBV19 | - | - | TGTGCCAGTAGTCCGCACTTAACAGGGAGCGGCAATTCACCCCTCCACTTT | CASSPHLTGSGNSPLHF
16 | TRBJ1-3 | TRBV9 | TRBD1 | - | TGTGCCAGCAGCCCAACAGGGGATACGAGGGGAAACACCATATATTTT | CASSPTGDTRGNTIYF
14 | TRBJ1-1 | TRBV14 | TRBD1 | once | TGTGCCAGCAGCCAAGAGGGGACAGGCTACGAAGCTTTCTTT | CASSQEGTGYEAFF
12 | TRBJ2-7 | TRBV7-3 | TRBD1 | - | TGTGCCAGCAGCATGGACAGGGGGCCTCAGTACTTC | CASSMDRGPQYF
17 | TRBJ2-1 | TRBV4-3 | TRBD2 | few | TGCGCCAGCAGCTCCTCGCTAGCGGGAGGGGCCTACAATGAGCAGTTCTTC | CASSSSLAGGAYNEQFF
15 | TRBJ2-1 | TRBV19 | TRBD1 | - | TGTGCCAGTACCACGACAGGGAGTGGGGTTCAGGAGCAGTTCTTC | CASTTTGSGVQEQFF
15 | TRBJ1-2 | TRBV18 | - | - | TGTGCCAGCTCACCACGGCAGGGAATGAACTATGGCTACACCTTC | CASSPRQGMNYGYTF
16 | TRBJ2-3 | TRBV7-9 | TRBD2 | - | TGTGCCAGCAGCTTTACCGGGACTAGCGGCACAGATACGCAGTATTTT | CASSFTGTSGTDTQYF
14 | TRBJ1-6 | TRBV2 | TRBD1 | - | TGTGCCAGCAGTGAGGCAGGGGGCCCTTCACCCCTCCACTTT | CASSEAGGPSPLHF
15 | TRBJ1-4 | TRBV2 | TRBD1 | - | TGTGCCAGCAGTGAGACAGGGATCCCTCATGAAAAACTGTTTTTT | CASSETGIPHEKLFF
17 | TRBJ2-3 | TRBV11-2 | TRBD1 | once | TGTGCCAGCAGCTTAGATGCGAACAGGGGTAGGACAGATACGCAGTATTTT | CASSLDANRGRTDTQYF
13 | TRBJ1-1 | TRBV5-4 | - | - | TGTGCCAGCAGGTTACGGGGGGACACTGAAGCTTTCTTT | CASRLRGDTEAFF
12 | TRBJ2-5 | TRBV27 | - | once | TGTGCCAGCAGTACCCGGGGACTCCCTCAGGACTTC | CASSTRGLPQDF
15 | TRBJ2-7 | TRBV28 | TRBD2 | - | TGTGCCAGCAGTTCTTGGACTAGCGGCTCCTACGAGCAGTACTTC | CASSSWTSGSYEQYF
15 | TRBJ2-7 | TRBV5-5 | TRBD2 | once | TGTGCCAGCAGCCCTAGCGGGCGCCCCCCCTACGAGCAGTACTTC | CASSPSGRPPYEQYF
15 | TRBJ2-5 | TRBV19 | TRBD2 | - | TGTGCCAGTGCTGTGGCTAGCGGGGGGGAAGAGACCCAGTACTTC | CASAVASGGEETQYF
14 | TRBJ2-7 | TRBV27 | TRBD1 | - | TGTGCCAGCAGTTTAGGACAGGGTCCCTACGAGCAGTACTTC | CASSLGQGPYEQYF
15 | TRBJ2-1 | TRBV5-5 | - | - | TGTGCCAGCAGCGTCAAAGCATCCGAGTACAATGAGCAGTTCTTC | CASSVKASEYNEQFF
14 | TRBJ1-2 | TRBV5-1 | TRBD1 | - | TGCGCCAGCAGCCTGGGACAGGGTAACTATGGCTACACCTTC | CASSLGQGNYGYTF
13 | TRBJ1-6 | TRBV6-5 | - | - | TGTGCCAGCGGGACATACGAAAATTCACCCCTCCACTTT | CASGTYENSPLHF